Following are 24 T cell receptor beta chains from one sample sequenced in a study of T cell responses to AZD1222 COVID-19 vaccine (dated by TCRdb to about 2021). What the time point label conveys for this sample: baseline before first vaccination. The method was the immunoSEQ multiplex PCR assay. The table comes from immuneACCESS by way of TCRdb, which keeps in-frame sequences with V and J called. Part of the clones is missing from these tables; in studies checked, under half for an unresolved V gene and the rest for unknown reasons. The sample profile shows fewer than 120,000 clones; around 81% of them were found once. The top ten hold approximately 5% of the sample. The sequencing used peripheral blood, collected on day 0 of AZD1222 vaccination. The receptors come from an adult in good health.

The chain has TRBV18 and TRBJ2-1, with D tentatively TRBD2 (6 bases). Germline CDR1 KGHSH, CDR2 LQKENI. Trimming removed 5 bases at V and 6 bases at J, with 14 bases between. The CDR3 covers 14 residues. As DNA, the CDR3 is TGTGCCAGCTCAGCCCGGGGAGGAACCAATGAGCAGTTCTTC. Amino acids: CASSARGGTNEQFF.

CDR3 DNA sequence: TGTGCCAGCAGCCAATCACAGGGTTATGAGCAGTTCTTC. Protein sequence: CASSQSQGYEQFF. This sequence joins TRBV5-4 and TRBJ2-1; tentatively, D is TRBD1 (6 bases). V was clipped by 4 bases and J by 8 bases, with 13 bases between them. The CDR3 has 13 residues. Per germline, CDR1 SGHNT and CDR2 YYREEE (reference sequence).

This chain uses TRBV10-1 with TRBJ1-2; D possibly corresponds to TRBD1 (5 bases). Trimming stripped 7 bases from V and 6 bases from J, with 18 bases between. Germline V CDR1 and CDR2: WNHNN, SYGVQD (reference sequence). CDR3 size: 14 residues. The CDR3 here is CASKVYGTADGYTF. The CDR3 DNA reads TGCGCCAGCAAAGTATACGGGACCGCCGATGGCTACACCTTC.

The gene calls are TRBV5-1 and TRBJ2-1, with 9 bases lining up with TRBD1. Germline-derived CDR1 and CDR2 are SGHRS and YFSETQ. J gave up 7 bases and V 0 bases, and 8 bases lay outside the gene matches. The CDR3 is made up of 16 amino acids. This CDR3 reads CASSLAGTGFLNEQFF. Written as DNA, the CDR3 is TGCGCCAGCAGCTTGGCCGGGACAGGGTTCTTGAATGAGCAGTTCTTC.

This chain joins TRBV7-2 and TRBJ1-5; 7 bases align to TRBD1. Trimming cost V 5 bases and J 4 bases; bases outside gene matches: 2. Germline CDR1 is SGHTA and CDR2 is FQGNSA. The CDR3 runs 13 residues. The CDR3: CASSAQGNQPQHF. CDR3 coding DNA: TGTGCCAGCAGCGCACAGGGGAATCAGCCCCAGCATTTT.

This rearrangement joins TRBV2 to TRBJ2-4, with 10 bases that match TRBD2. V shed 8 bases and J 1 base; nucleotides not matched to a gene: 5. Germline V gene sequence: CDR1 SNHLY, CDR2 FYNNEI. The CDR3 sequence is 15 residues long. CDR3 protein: CASGLAEVAKNIQYF. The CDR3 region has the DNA TGTGCCAGCGGACTAGCGGAGGTGGCCAAAAACATTCAGTACTTC.

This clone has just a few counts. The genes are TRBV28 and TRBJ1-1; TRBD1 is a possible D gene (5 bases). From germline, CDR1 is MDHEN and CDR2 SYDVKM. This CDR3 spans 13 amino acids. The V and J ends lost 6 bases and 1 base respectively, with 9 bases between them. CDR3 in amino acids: CASRGTGNTEAFF. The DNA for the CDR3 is TGTGCCAGCAGGGGTACAGGGAACACTGAAGCTTTCTTT.

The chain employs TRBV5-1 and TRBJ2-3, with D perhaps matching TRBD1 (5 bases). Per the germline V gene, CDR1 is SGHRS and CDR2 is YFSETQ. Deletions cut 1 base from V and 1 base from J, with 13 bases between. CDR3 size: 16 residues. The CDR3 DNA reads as TGCGCCAGCAGCTTGATAGCCAGGGCCGGCACAGATACGCAGTATTTT. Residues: CASSLIARAGTDTQYF.

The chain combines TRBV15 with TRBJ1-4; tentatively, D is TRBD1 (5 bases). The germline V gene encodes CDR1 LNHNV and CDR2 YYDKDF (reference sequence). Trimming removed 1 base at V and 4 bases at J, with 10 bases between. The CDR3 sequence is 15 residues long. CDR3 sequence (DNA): TGTGCCACCAGCAGAGGTCAGGGCCTTAATGAAAAACTGTTTTTT. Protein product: CATSRGQGLNEKLFF.

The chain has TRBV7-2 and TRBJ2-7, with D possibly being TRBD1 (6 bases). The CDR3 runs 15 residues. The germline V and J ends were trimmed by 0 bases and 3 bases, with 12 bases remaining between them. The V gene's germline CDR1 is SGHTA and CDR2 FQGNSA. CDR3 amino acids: CASSLAPGQSYEQYF. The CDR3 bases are TGTGCCAGCAGCTTAGCCCCCGGACAGAGCTACGAGCAGTACTTC. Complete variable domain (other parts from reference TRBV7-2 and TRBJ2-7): GAGVSQSPSNKVTEKGKDVELRCDPISGHTALYWYRQSLGQGLEFLIYFQGNSAPDKSGLPSDRFSAERTGGSVSTLTIQRTQQEDSAVYLCASSLAPGQSYEQYFGPGTRLTVT.

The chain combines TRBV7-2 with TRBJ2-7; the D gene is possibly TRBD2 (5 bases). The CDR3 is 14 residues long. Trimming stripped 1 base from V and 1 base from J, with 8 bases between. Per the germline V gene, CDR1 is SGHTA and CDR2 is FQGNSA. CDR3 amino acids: CASSLGGQSYEQYF. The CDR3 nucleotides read TGTGCCAGCAGCTTAGGAGGGCAATCCTACGAGCAGTACTTC.

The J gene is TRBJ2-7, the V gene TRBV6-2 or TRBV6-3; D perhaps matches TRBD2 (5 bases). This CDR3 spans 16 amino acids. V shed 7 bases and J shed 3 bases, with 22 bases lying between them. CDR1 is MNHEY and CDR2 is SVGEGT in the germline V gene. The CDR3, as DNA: TGTGCCAGCACCCCTTCTGGTGGCCGGGGTCACTACGAGCAGTACTTC. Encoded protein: CASTPSGGRGHYEQYF.

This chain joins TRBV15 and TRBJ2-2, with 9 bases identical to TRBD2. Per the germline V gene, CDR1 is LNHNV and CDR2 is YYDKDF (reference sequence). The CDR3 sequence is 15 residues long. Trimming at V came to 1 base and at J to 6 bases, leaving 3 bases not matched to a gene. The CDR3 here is CATSRGGGAAGELFF. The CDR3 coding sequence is TGTGCCACCAGCAGAGGCGGGGGGGCCGCCGGGGAGCTGTTTTTT.

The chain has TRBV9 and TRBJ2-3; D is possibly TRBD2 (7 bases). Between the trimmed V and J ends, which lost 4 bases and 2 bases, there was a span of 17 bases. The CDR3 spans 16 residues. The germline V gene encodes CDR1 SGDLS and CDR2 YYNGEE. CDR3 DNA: TGTGCCAGCAGCCAGGGGACTACTATCAACACAGATACGCAGTATTTT. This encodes CASSQGTTINTDTQYF.

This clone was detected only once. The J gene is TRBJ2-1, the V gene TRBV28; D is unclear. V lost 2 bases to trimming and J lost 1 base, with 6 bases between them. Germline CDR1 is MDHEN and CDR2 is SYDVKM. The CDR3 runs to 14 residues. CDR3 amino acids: CASSLVGSYNEQFF. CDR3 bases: TGTGCCAGCAGTTTAGTAGGGTCCTACAATGAGCAGTTCTTC.

CDR3 in DNA: TGCGCCAGCAGCCAAAATACAGCCCAGCCCCAGCATTTT. It is translated as CASSQNTAQPQHF. V gene TRBV4-3 combines with J gene TRBJ1-5; D gene uncertain. This CDR3 has 13 amino acids. Trimming stripped 2 bases from V and 7 bases from J, with 9 bases between. Germline loops: CDR1 LGHNA, CDR2 YSLEER.

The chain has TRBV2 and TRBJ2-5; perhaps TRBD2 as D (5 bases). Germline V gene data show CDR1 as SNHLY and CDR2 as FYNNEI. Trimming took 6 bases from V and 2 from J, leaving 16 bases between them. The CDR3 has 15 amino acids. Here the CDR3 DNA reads TGTGCCAGCAGAGAAAATGACTATTCTCAAGAGACCCAGTACTTC. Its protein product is CASRENDYSQETQYF.

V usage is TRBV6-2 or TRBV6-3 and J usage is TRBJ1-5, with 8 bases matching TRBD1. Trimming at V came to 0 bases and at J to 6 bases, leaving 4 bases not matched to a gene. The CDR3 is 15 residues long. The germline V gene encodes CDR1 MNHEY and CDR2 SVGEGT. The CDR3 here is CASSYSPGGGQPQHF. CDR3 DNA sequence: TGTGCCAGCAGTTACTCTCCAGGGGGCGGTCAGCCCCAGCATTTT.

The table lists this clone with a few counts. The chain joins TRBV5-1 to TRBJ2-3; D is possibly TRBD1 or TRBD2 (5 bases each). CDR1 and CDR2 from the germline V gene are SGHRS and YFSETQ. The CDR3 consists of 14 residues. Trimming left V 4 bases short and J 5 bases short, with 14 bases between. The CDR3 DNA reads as TGCGCCAGCAGCGGGGACGGTCGAAGAGATACGCAGTATTTT. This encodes CASSGDGRRDTQYF.

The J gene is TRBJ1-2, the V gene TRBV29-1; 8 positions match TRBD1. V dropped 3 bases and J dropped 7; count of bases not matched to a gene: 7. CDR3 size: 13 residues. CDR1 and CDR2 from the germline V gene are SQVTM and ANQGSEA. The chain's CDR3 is CSVDRQGTRGYTF. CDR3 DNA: TGCAGCGTTGATAGACAGGGGACTCGTGGCTACACCTTC. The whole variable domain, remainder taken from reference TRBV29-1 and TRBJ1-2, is SAVISQKPSRDICQRGTSLTIQCQVDSQVTMMFWYRQQPGQSLTLIATANQGSEATYESGFVIDKFPISRPNLTFSTLTVSNMSPEDSSIYLCSVDRQGTRGYTFGSGTRLTVV.

The CDR3 is CASSLLRGGAGNSPLHF. The CDR3 bases are TGTGCCAGCAGCTTACTGCGGGGGGGGGCTGGTAATTCACCCCTCCACTTT. This sequence joins TRBV7-2 and TRBJ1-6, with a tentative D call TRBD1 (6 bases). Trimming took off 2 bases at V and 6 bases at J, with 17 bases between the two ends. CDR1 and CDR2 (germline): SGHTA, FQGNSA. The CDR3 has 17 amino acids.

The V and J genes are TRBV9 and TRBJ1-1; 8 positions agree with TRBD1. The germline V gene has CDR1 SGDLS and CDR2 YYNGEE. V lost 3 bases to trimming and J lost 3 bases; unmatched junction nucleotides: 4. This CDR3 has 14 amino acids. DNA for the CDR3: TGTGCCAGCAGCGCTCAGACAGGGGACACTGAAGCTTTCTTT. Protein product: CASSAQTGDTEAFF.

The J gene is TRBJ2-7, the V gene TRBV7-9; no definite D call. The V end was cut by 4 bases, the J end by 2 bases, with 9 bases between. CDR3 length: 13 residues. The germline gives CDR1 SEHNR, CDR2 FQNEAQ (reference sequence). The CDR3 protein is CASSYRSTYEQYF. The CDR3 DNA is TGTGCCAGCAGCTACCGCAGTACCTACGAGCAGTACTTC.

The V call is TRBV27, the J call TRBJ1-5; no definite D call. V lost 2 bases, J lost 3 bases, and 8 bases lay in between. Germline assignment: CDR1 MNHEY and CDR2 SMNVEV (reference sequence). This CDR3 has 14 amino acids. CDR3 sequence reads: CASSLHGNNQPQHF. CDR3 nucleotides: TGTGCCAGCAGTTTACACGGAAACAATCAGCCCCAGCATTTT.